The 13 T cell receptor beta chains given below trace back to one sample, sequenced in a study of blood T cell repertoires in COVID-19. Using immunoSEQ multiplex PCR, the repertoire was profiled, and TCRdb retains in-frame clones only, with some absent. The table shows over 150,000 clones, with roughly 84% occurring only once. Input material: peripheral blood. These receptors all come from a woman aged 60-75 years with COVID-19, enrolled during active disease.

This rearrangement joins TRBV6-5 to TRBJ1-2; 10 bases map to TRBD1. The CDR3 has 12 amino acids. V shed 5 bases and J 8 bases; nucleotides not matched to a gene: 2. Germline loops: CDR1 MNHEY, CDR2 SVGAGI. The CDR3 region is CASSRQGAGYTF. The CDR3 bases are TGTGCCAGCAGTCGACAGGGGGCGGGCTACACCTTC.

The chain uses TRBV29-1 and TRBJ2-7, with 7 nucleotides matching TRBD1. Losses at the gene ends were 6 bases for V and 6 bases for J; bases not matched to a gene: 17. This CDR3 spans 15 amino acids. Germline-derived CDR1 and CDR2 are SQVTM and ANQGSEA. DNA for the CDR3: TGCAGCGTCCCGTCGGGCAGGGGGATGCCAGTCGAGCAGTACTTC. It translates to CSVPSGRGMPVEQYF.

The rearrangement uses TRBV19 and TRBJ1-2; 9 bases map to TRBD1. Germline loops: CDR1 LNHDA, CDR2 SQIVND (reference sequence). Losses at the gene ends were 6 bases for V and 2 bases for J; bases not matched to a gene: 4. CDR3 size: 14 residues. The CDR3 loop reads CASSTGGKNYGYTF. In DNA form, the CDR3 reads TGTGCCAGTAGCACAGGGGGCAAGAACTATGGCTACACCTTC.

The rearrangement links TRBV5-4 to TRBJ2-1; D gene ambiguous. Germline CDR1 is SGHNT and CDR2 is YYREEE (reference sequence). Trimming stripped 7 bases from V and 1 base from J, with 15 bases between. The CDR3 contains 15 residues. The CDR3, as DNA: TGTGCCAGCTTTCCCGGTAGTAGTTCCTACAATGAGCAGTTCTTC. It encodes CASFPGSSSYNEQFF. The full variable domain, completed using reference TRBV5-4 and TRBJ2-1, is ETGVTQSPTHLIKTRGQQVTLRCSSQSGHNTVSWYQQALGQGPQFIFQYYREEENGRGNFPPRFSGLQFPNYSSELNVNALELDDSALYLCASFPGSSSYNEQFFGPGTRLTVL.

The rearrangement uses TRBV6-5 and TRBJ1-1, with D possibly TRBD1 on 5 matching bases. Trimming pared 7 bases from V and 6 bases from J, leaving 18 bases between. Germline-derived CDR1 and CDR2 are MNHEY and SVGAGI. CDR3 length equals 14 residues. As DNA, the CDR3 is TGTGCCAGCACCAAACCTCAGGGAATCCCTGAAGCTTTCTTT. Translating it yields CASTKPQGIPEAFF.

This clone was seen just once. The chain combines TRBV12-3 or TRBV12-4 with TRBJ2-1; possible D gene TRBD2, 5 bases. V shed 5 bases and J shed 13 bases, with 18 bases lying between them. There are 13 residues in the CDR3. The CDR3 sequence is CASSPTRTGNQFF. Here the CDR3 DNA reads TGTGCCAGCAGTCCGACCCGGACTGGCAATCAGTTCTTC.

V usage is TRBV7-9 and J usage is TRBJ2-1; TRBD1 aligns across 9 bases. The trim removed 3 bases at V and 8 bases at J, leaving 14 bases unmatched. The germline CDR1 and CDR2 sequences are SEHNR and FQNEAQ (reference sequence). The CDR3 totals 17 residues. CDR3 sequence reads: CASSFQTGGWGYDEQFF. Written as DNA, the CDR3 is TGTGCCAGCAGCTTCCAGACAGGGGGATGGGGTTACGATGAGCAGTTCTTC. The full variable domain, rest sourced from reference TRBV7-9 and TRBJ2-1, is DTGVSQNPRHKITKRGQNVTFRCDPISEHNRLYWYRQTLGQGPEFLTYFQNEAQLEKSRLLSDRFSAERPKGSFSTLEIQRTEQGDSAMYLCASSFQTGGWGYDEQFFGPGTRLTVL.

The chain joins TRBV13 to TRBJ1-1; a possible D gene is TRBD1 (6 bases). The V and J ends lost 0 bases and 0 bases respectively, with 8 bases between them. CDR1 is PRHDT, CDR2 FYEKMQ, per germline (reference sequence). The CDR3 is 15 amino acids. The CDR3 spells CASSLGTGLNTEAFF. CDR3 sequence (DNA): TGTGCCAGCAGCTTAGGGACAGGACTGAACACTGAAGCTTTCTTT.

This clone has a handful of counts. The genes are TRBV5-1 and TRBJ2-7; 14 nucleotides match TRBD2. Per the germline V gene, CDR1 is SGHRS and CDR2 is YFSETQ. The CDR3 has 21 residues. J was trimmed by 3 bases and V by 7 bases; bases with no gene match: 24. CDR3 loop: CASAFSVSGTSGRKFGYEQYF. DNA of the CDR3: TGCGCCAGCGCATTCTCCGTGTCAGGGACTAGCGGGAGAAAATTTGGCTACGAGCAGTACTTC.

The chain recombines TRBV6-6 with TRBJ2-5, with a weak D call TRBD2 (6 bases). Germline V CDR1 and CDR2: MNHNY, SVGAGI (reference sequence). With 5 bases removed from V and 0 bases from J, the gap between germline ends came to 16 bases. The CDR3 runs to 16 residues. The CDR3 DNA reads as TGTGCCAGCAGTCCAAAGCCGGGAGAGTACCAAGAGACCCAGTACTTC. Residues: CASSPKPGEYQETQYF.

This clone was seen only once. This chain uses TRBV5-1 with TRBJ2-1; TRBD1 matches at 11 bases. The length of the CDR3 is 15 residues. The germline V gene has CDR1 SGHRS and CDR2 YFSETQ. The V and J ends lost 3 bases and 8 bases, in that order; junction bases with no gene match: 7. CDR3 sequence (DNA): TGCGCCAGCAGCTGGCTGGACAGGGGGCAGGATGAGCAGTTCTTC. This encodes CASSWLDRGQDEQFF. Full variable domain (missing parts from reference TRBV5-1 and TRBJ2-1): KAGVTQTPRYLIKTRGQQVTLSCSPISGHRSVSWYQQTPGQGLQFLFEYFSETQRNKGNFPGRFSGRQFSNSRSEMNVSTLELGDSALYLCASSWLDRGQDEQFFGPGTRLTVL.

V is TRBV11-2 and J is TRBJ2-5; D may be TRBD1 (7 bases). Deletions cut 8 bases from V and 5 bases from J, with 15 bases between. Germline V gene data show CDR1 as SGHAT and CDR2 as FQNNGV. CDR3 length equals 13 residues. The CDR3 DNA reads as TGTGCCAGCTGCCAGGGGGGCCAGGAGACCCAGTACTTC. Amino acid sequence: CASCQGGQETQYF.

V usage is TRBV20-1 and J usage is TRBJ1-3; D is perhaps TRBD1 (6 bases). This CDR3 comprises 11 residues. Trimming took off 5 bases at V and 4 bases at J, with 6 bases between the two ends. Germline CDR1 DFQATT, CDR2 SNEGSKA (reference sequence). For the CDR3, the DNA is TGCAGTGCTGGACAGGGAAACACCATATATTTT. This translates into CSAGQGNTIYF.